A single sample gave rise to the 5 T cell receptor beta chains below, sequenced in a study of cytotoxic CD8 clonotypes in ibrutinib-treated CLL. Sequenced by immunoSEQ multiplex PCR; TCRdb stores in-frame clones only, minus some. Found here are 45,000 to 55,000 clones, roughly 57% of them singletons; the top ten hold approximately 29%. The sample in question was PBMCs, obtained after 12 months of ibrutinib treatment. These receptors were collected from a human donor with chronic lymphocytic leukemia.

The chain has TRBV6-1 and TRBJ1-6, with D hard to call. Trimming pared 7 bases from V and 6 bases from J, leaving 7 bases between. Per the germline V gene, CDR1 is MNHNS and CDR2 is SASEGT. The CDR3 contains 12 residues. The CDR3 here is CASMVSNSPLHF. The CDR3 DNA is TGTGCCAGCATGGTCTCTAATTCACCCCTCCACTTT.

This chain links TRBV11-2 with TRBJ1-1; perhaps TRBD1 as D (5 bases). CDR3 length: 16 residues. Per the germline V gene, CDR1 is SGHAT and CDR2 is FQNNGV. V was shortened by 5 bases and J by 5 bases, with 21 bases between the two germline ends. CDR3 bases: TGTGCCAGCAGCCTCTTGGCAGGGAAGATAGGGACTGAAGCTTTCTTT. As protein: CASSLLAGKIGTEAFF.

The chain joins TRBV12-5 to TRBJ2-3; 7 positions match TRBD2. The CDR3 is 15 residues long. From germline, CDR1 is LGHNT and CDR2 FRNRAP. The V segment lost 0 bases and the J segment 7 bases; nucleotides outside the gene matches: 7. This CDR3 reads CASGLVASGSNTQYF. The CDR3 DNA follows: TGTGCTAGTGGTTTGGTAGCTAGCGGCAGCAATACGCAGTATTTT.

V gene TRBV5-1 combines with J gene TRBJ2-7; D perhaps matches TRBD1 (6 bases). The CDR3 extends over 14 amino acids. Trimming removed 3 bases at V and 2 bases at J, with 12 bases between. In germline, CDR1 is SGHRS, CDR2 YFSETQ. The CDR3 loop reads CASSYGRGPYEQYF. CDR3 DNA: TGCGCCAGCAGCTATGGCAGGGGTCCCTACGAGCAGTACTTC.

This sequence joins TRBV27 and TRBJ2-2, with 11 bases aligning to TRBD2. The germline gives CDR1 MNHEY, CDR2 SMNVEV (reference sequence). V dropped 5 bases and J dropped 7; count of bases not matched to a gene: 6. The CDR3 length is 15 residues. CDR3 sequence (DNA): TGTGCCAGCAGTGGACTAGCGGGCGGTATCGGGGAGCTGTTTTTT. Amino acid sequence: CASSGLAGGIGELFF.